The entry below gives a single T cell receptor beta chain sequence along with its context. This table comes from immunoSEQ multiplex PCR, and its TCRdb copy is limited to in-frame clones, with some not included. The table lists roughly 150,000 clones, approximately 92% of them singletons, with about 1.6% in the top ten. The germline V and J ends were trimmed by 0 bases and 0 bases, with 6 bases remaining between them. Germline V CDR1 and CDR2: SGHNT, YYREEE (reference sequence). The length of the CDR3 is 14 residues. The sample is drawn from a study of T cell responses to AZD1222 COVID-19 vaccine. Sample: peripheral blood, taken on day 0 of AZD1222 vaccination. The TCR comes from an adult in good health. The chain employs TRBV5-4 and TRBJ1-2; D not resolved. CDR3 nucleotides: TGTGCCAGCAGCTTGGCTCGGGCTAACTATGGCTACACCTTC. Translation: CASSLARANYGYTF.